The present T cell receptor beta chain was sequenced within a study of blood T cell repertoires in COVID-19. About the research overall: COVID-19 samples from acute and convalescent phases originated in the United States, Italy and Spain. Sources were T cells, B-cell-depleted T cells, or PBMCs; the material itself was cDNA or gDNA.

As handled by the study authors: Using reference gene primer amplification, nucleated cell counts were estimated. The table came from immunoSEQ multiplex PCR; TCRdb's copy has only in-frame clones and leaves some out. The DNA gave D and trimming, while V, J and clone size come from that table. The table records just under 40,000 clones, approximately 79% of them present only once. Germline V lookup: CDR1 MNHEY, CDR2 SVGAGI. The CDR3 extends over 15 amino acids. V lost 5 bases to trimming and J lost 7 bases; unmatched junction nucleotides: 11. Only a few counts were recorded for this clone. The sequence was collected from a man aged 65 to 85 with acute or convalescent COVID-19. Sequencing used peripheral blood. The J gene is TRBJ2-1, the V gene TRBV6-5, with TRBD2 matching over 7 bases. CDR3 in amino acids: CASSLLAGEVNEQFF. CDR3 nucleotides: TGTGCCAGCAGTCTCCTTGCGGGAGAAGTAAATGAGCAGTTCTTC.